Given below is one TCR beta chain in context. The V end lost 1 base, the J end lost 0 bases, and 14 bases lay between the germline ends. CDR1 and CDR2 from the germline V gene are SGHRS and YFSETQ. This CDR3 region has 17 residues. This entry belongs to a study of technical replicates of blood from a few donors. Only in-frame clones appear in the TCRdb table, and some are missing; sequencing was by immunoSEQ multiplex PCR. The profile covers 65,000 to 95,000 clones, with around 90% appearing a single time and approximately 0.27% taken by the ten largest. The chain employs TRBV5-1 and TRBJ2-1; unclear D gene. This sequence was found in a human donor in good health. The specimen was T cells isolated from PBMCs. Here the CDR3 reads CASSLYVRALSYNEQFF. The CDR3 bases are TGCGCCAGCAGCTTGTACGTGCGCGCTCTCTCCTACAATGAGCAGTTCTTC. The entire variable domain, with the rest obtained from reference TRBV5-1 and TRBJ2-1, is as follows: KAGVTQTPRYLIKTRGQQVTLSCSPISGHRSVSWYQQTPGQGLQFLFEYFSETQRNKGNFPGRFSGRQFSNSRSEMNVSTLELGDSALYLCASSLYVRALSYNEQFFGPGTRLTVL.